This TCR beta chain was identified in a study of T cell repertoires in cytomegalovirus infection. Study-wide context: Recently identified HLA-C-restricted CMV epitopes and well-studied HLA-B-restricted CMV epitopes were used by the study. The public TCR beta signatures pointed to both CMV infection and matching HLA type.

This clonotype showed up just a few times. Its antigen is still unknown. TCRdb passed the reads through MiXCR, listing each CDR3 protein once. This table holds some 350,000 distinct CDR3 sequences, approximately 35% found once. After removal of 7 bases from V and 7 bases from J, the junction contained 11 bases not matched to a gene. Germline V gene data show CDR1 as SGHVS and CDR2 as FQNEAQ. This CDR3 spans 15 amino acids. General study points: The ex vivo response showed dominance by HLA-C-restricted CMV-specific TCR beta clonotypes.

This rearrangement joins TRBV7-8 to TRBJ2-1; TRBD1 matches at 9 bases. The sample was cultured PBMCs, taken from culture after CMV antigen stimulation. The receptor's source is a human donor in good health (CMV status not recorded). Some clones in this sample may be carry-over from other donors' samples. The CDR3 sequence: CASTTGTGPSNEQFF. In DNA, the CDR3 is TGTGCCAGCACCACGGGGACAGGGCCATCTAATGAGCAGTTCTTC.